This TCR beta chain was recovered during a study of blood T cell repertoires in COVID-19. In the study overall: Samples of COVID-19 (acute and convalescent) were obtained from the United States, Italy and Spain. T cells, B-cell-depleted T cells, or PBMCs provided the cDNA or gDNA that served as material.

The V gene lost 4 bases and the J gene lost 3 bases, with 13 bases spanning the gap. CDR1 is SNHLY, CDR2 FYNNEI, per germline. This CDR3 has 14 amino acids. Authors' data handling: It was from reference gene primer amplification that nucleated cell counts were estimated. TCRdb's copy holds only in-frame clones and misses some; the assay was immunoSEQ multiplex PCR. From that table come the V and J calls and clone size; the DNA was used to work out D and trimming. This sample has some 80,000 clones; around four fifths occur once, and the top ten carry 18%. Sequencing was performed on peripheral blood. The chain employs TRBV2 and TRBJ2-7; possible D gene TRBD2, 6 bases. This TCR was recovered from a man at least 80 years old with active or convalescent COVID-19. CDR3 region: CASSGGTDYYEQYV. For the CDR3, the DNA is TGTGCCAGCAGTGGCGGGACGGATTACTACGAGCAGTACGTC.